The 9 T cell receptor beta chains listed next were all sequenced from one sample in a study of T cell changes during pregnancy in multiple sclerosis. TCRdb's table, derived via immunoSEQ multiplex PCR, lists solely in-frame clones and lacks some. The sample records 30,000 to 35,000 clones, more than 90% being singletons. Source: CD4+ T cells from peripheral blood mononuclear cells, taken in the second trimester of pregnancy. The receptors shown here come from a female donor in good health, enrolled as a control in a pregnancy study.

The chain uses TRBV6-1 and TRBJ1-2, with D hard to call. Germline V CDR1 and CDR2: MNHNS, SASEGT. Trimming took 0 bases from V and 0 from J, leaving 11 bases between them. The CDR3 length is 16 residues. CDR3 bases: TGTGCCAGCAGTGAAGCGCACAGAATATCTAACTATGGCTACACCTTC. This sequence encodes CASSEAHRISNYGYTF.

This clone showed up just once. This chain connects TRBV5-1 to TRBJ2-7; 8 bases align to TRBD1. The CDR3 is 17 amino acids. From germline, CDR1 is SGHRS and CDR2 YFSETQ. V lost 0 bases to trimming and J lost 4 bases; unmatched junction nucleotides: 12. The CDR3 here is CASSLAPGQGGAYEQYF. For the CDR3, the DNA is TGCGCCAGCAGCTTGGCCCCTGGACAGGGAGGAGCTTACGAGCAGTACTTC.

Relative to its sample, this clone is medium-sized. The chain recombines TRBV14 with TRBJ1-1; 7 positions agree with TRBD1. This CDR3 is 13 amino acids long. Germline-derived CDR1 and CDR2 are SGHDN and FVKESK. The V and J ends lost 5 bases and 7 bases, in that order; junction bases with no gene match: 7. As DNA, the CDR3 is TGTGCCAGCAGCTATCTGGACAGGCGTGAAGCTTTCTTT. Its protein is CASSYLDRREAFF.

The gene calls are TRBV4-3 and TRBJ2-4; no firm D call. The CDR3 is 15 residues long. The V gene lost 5 bases and the J gene lost 0 bases, with 11 bases spanning the gap. CDR1 and CDR2 from the germline V gene are LGHNA and YSLEER. CDR3 amino acids: CASSSLAGAKNIQYF. The CDR3 nucleotides read TGCGCCAGCAGCTCACTTGCAGGAGCCAAAAACATTCAGTACTTC.

The CDR3, as DNA: TGCGCCAGCAGCTTGGCGGGAATGAACACTGAAGCTTTCTTT. Translating gives CASSLAGMNTEAFF. The chain joins TRBV5-1 to TRBJ1-1; no firm D call. CDR1 is SGHRS, CDR2 YFSETQ, per germline. The V gene lost 0 bases and the J gene lost 0 bases, with 6 bases spanning the gap. The CDR3 contains 14 residues.

This chain joins TRBV27 and TRBJ2-7, with 7 bases identical to TRBD2. This CDR3 comprises 14 residues. J was trimmed by 3 bases and V by 0 bases; bases with no gene match: 2. CDR1 and CDR2 (germline): MNHEY, SMNVEV (reference sequence). The CDR3 here is CASSLSIAGYEQYF. CDR3 coding DNA: TGTGCCAGCAGTTTATCGATAGCGGGCTACGAGCAGTACTTC.

CDR3 amino acids: CASSQDRVANEKLFF. Here the CDR3 DNA reads TGTGCCAGCAGCCAGGACAGGGTAGCTAATGAAAAACTGTTTTTT. The rearrangement joins TRBV2 to TRBJ1-4; 8 bases agree with TRBD1. The CDR3 loop spans 15 amino acids. Germline-derived CDR1 and CDR2 are SNHLY and FYNNEI. J lost 3 bases, V lost 6 bases, and 6 bases had no gene match. The variable domain in full, completed from reference TRBV2 and TRBJ1-4, reads EPEVTQTPSHQVTQMGQEVILRCVPISNHLYFYWYRQILGQKVEFLVSFYNNEISEKSEIFDDQFSVERPDGSNFTLKIRSTKLEDSAMYFCASSQDRVANEKLFFGSGTQLSVL.

The chain is built from TRBV7-2 and TRBJ2-1; 12 bases are a match to TRBD2. Germline CDR1 and CDR2: SGHTA and FQGNSA. The J segment lost 9 bases and the V segment lost 5 bases, leaving 5 bases of the junction unmatched. The CDR3 covers 14 residues. The CDR3 loop is CASSQLAGGGEQFF. Written as DNA, the CDR3 is TGTGCCAGCAGCCAACTAGCGGGAGGCGGTGAGCAGTTCTTC.

V gene TRBV6-5 combines with J gene TRBJ2-7, with D maybe TRBD2 (5 bases). This CDR3 spans 13 amino acids. Germline values: CDR1 MNHEY, CDR2 SVGAGI. Deletions cut 4 bases from V and 2 bases from J, with 9 bases between. This CDR3 is CASSLGGPYEQYF. CDR3 nucleotide sequence: TGTGCCAGCAGTTTAGGAGGCCCCTACGAGCAGTACTTC.